This T cell receptor (beta chain) was captured by sequencing in a study of blood T cell repertoires in COVID-19. Study-wide context: Donors in the United States, Italy and Spain gave samples during acute or convalescent COVID-19. PBMCs, B-cell-depleted T cells, or T cells were the source of the cDNA or gDNA that made up the material.

Study processing details: Quantification of nucleated cells was approximated via reference gene primer amplification. The table came from immunoSEQ multiplex PCR; TCRdb's copy has only in-frame clones and leaves some out. V, J and clone size are those of that table, while D and trimming were read from the DNA. The sample consists of more than 85,000 clones, approximately 80% of them appearing once. Germline CDR1 is MNHNS and CDR2 is SASEGT. V was trimmed by 3 bases and J by 7 bases, leaving 12 bases between them. The CDR3 spans 14 residues. Source material: peripheral blood. V and J are TRBV6-1 and TRBJ2-2, with D maybe TRBD2 (7 bases). The origin of this receptor is a woman in her seventies with acute or convalescent COVID-19. The CDR3: CASSEDGGHGELFF. Written as DNA, the CDR3 is TGTGCCAGCAGTGAGGACGGGGGGCACGGGGAGCTGTTTTTT.